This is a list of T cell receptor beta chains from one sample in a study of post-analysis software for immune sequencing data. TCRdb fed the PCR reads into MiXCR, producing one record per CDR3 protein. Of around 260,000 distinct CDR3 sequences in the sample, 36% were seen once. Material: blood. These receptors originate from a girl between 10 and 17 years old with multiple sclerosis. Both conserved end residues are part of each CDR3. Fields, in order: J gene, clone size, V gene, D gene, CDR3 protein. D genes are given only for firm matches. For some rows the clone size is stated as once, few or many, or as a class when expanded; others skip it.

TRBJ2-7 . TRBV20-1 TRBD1 CSASVTTGYEQYF
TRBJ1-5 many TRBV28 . CASSLGPGQPQHF
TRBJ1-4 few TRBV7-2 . CASRQSYGVEKLFF
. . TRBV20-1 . CSVNVWGASSYNEQYF
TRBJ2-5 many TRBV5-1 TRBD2 CASSQNPLAGVWETQYF
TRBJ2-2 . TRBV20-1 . CSARDIPGELFF
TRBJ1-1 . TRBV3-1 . CASSLQGTNTEAFF
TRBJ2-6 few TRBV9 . CASRGSSGANVRTF
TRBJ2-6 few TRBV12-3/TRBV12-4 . CASSFPGTPVTNVLTF
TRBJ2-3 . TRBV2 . CASGDWRGTSTDTQYF
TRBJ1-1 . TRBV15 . CATSRGTGSEAFF
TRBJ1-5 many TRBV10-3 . CAISERQGNQPQHF
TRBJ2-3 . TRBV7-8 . CASSFGWGGGQDTQYF
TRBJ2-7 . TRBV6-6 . CASTKGLRGEEQYF
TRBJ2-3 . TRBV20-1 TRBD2 CSARTGLAGGSDTQYF
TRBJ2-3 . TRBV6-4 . CASSSRTGPRPGPDTQYF
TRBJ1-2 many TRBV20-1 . CSAMPGQDYGYTF
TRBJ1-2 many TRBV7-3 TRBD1 CASSLKAKGQGLCGYTF
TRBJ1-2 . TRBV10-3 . CAISDVTSGGYTF
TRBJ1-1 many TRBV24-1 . CATSGTGMNTEAFF
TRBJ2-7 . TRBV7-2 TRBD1 CAGSHRQGYNEQYF
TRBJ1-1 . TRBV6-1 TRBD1 CACNRGENTEAFF
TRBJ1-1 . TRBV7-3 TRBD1 CASSLNSEGATEAFF
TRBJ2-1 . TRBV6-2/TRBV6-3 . CVSSYLGPSASNEQFF
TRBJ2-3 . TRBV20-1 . CSARSAMGENTQYF
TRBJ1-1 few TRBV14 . CASSQELTVNTEAFF
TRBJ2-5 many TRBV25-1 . CASSEARTVGETQYF
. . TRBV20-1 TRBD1 CSAYYGQGEFDEQYF
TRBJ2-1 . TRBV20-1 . CSARGAYNEQFF
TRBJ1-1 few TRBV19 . CASHQGRGRNTEAFF
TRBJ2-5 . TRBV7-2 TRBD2 CASSPGGTTQYF
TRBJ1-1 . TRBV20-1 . CSTARLWAFF
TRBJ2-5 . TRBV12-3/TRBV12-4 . CASSFTRSGETQYF
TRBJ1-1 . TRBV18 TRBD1 CASSRGTGGSYTEAFF
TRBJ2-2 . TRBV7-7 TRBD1 CASSSGTGSNTGELFF
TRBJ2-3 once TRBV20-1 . CSARYRLVSDTQYF
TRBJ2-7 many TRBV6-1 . CASTHSFSYEQYF
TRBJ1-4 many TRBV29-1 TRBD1 CSVPGQGNEKLFF
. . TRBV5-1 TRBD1 CASSLGQGETYEQYF